Below, one T cell receptor (beta chain) is given with its context. The antigen is not known. Repertoires were generated with immunoSEQ multiplex PCR, while TCRdb's copy carries only in-frame clones and drops some. The table shows a few hundred thousand clones, with 93% occurring only once. The data stem from a study of T cell responses to AZD1222 COVID-19 vaccine. Study-wide results and limits: Spike as a whole was targeted by vaccine-associated CD4 TCRs, dominant at 160-218 and 743-854. Once two AZD1222 doses were given, Spike-specific TCR breadth and depth went up. After the peak T cell response, and only then, were repertoires sampled. Seropositivity was recorded at baseline in only 6 or 7 AZD1222 recipients.

The CDR3 contains 14 residues. V lost 4 bases to trimming and J lost 8 bases; unmatched junction nucleotides: 8. Germline-derived CDR1 and CDR2 are MNHEY and SMNVEV (reference sequence). The sequence derives from an adult in good health. The chain uses TRBV27 and TRBJ1-2; TRBD1 aligns across 9 bases. The sample in question was peripheral blood, obtained on day 0 of AZD1222 vaccination. This CDR3 is CASSSTGGFLGYTF. In DNA, the CDR3 is TGTGCCAGCAGTTCTACAGGGGGCTTTCTCGGCTACACCTTC.